The 28 T cell receptor beta chains below were found in one sample sequenced in a study of regulatory T cells in long-lasting Graves disease. To make TCR beta libraries, researchers used iRepertoire HTBI primers and Arm-PCR of CDR3 regions. TCRdb reanalysed the multiplex PCR reads using MiXCR and keeps one entry per CDR3 protein. The sample includes more than 300,000 distinct CDR3 sequences, about a sixth seen only once; the top ten take about 20%. Time point described: newly diagnosed GD, antithyroid drugs for less than 3 months. The authors made the TCR library using RNA they extracted from PBMCs. The sequencing used peripheral blood mononuclear cells (PBMCs), collected at new diagnosis, from a patient treated with antithyroid drugs. These TCRs come from a female donor with Graves disease.

There are many counts of this clonotype. The J gene is TRBJ2-7, the V gene TRBV30; D gene ambiguous. Trimming stripped 5 bases from V and 6 bases from J, with 11 bases between. The CDR3 is 11 amino acids. Per the germline V gene, CDR1 is GTSNPN and CDR2 is SVGIG (reference sequence). CDR3 bases: TGTGCCTGGGGGTTAGATCGCGAGCAGTACTTC. It translates to CAWGLDREQYF.

This clonotype has ten or more counts. The chain carries TRBV5-6 and TRBJ1-1, with D perhaps matching TRBD1 (6 bases). The CDR3 has 14 residues. Per germline, CDR1 SGHDT and CDR2 YYEEEE. V was clipped by 4 bases and J by 1 base, with 11 bases between them. The DNA of the CDR3 is TGTGCCAGCAGCGGGGGGCTAGGGAACACTGAAGCTTTCTTT. The encoded protein is CASSGGLGNTEAFF.

This clonotype appeared many times. The rearrangement uses TRBV20-1 and TRBJ1-1, with a weak D call TRBD1 (6 bases). The CDR3 is made up of 14 amino acids. V lost 0 bases to trimming and J lost 4 bases, with 12 bases between them. Germline V gene sequence: CDR1 DFQATT, CDR2 SNEGSKA (reference sequence). CDR3 DNA: TGCAGTGCTAGAGAGGGGGGCGTGAGCACTGAAGCTTTCTTT. It yields the protein CSAREGGVSTEAFF.

The V call is TRBV7-3, the J call TRBJ2-2; unclear D gene. There are 14 residues in the CDR3. Trimming stripped 2 bases from V and 1 base from J, with 5 bases between. CDR1 is SGHTA, CDR2 FQGTGA, per germline. For the CDR3, the DNA is TGTGCCAGCAGCTTACAATGGAACACCGGGGAGCTGTTTTTT. This gives the protein CASSLQWNTGELFF.

The gene calls are TRBV7-2 and TRBJ2-1; D might be TRBD2 (5 bases). The CDR3 is 14 amino acids. With 3 bases removed from V and 7 bases from J, the gap between germline ends came to 13 bases. Looked up from germline, CDR1 is SGHTA and CDR2 is FQGNSA. The CDR3 sequence is CASSFGGRTNEQFF. CDR3 nucleotide sequence: TGTGCCAGCAGCTTTGGCGGGCGAACGAATGAGCAGTTCTTC. Drawing the rest from reference TRBV7-2 and TRBJ2-1, the complete variable domain is GAGVSQSPSNKVTEKGKDVELRCDPISGHTALYWYRQSLGQGLEFLIYFQGNSAPDKSGLPSDRFSAERTGGSVSTLTIQRTQQEDSAVYLCASSFGGRTNEQFFGPGTRLTVL.

Ten or more counts support this clonotype. The chain couples TRBV27 to TRBJ2-7; either TRBD1 or TRBD2 may supply D (5 bases each). The CDR3 has 13 amino acids. Trimming cost V 3 bases and J 4 bases, with 10 bases left between them. Looked up from germline, CDR1 is MNHEY and CDR2 is SMNVEV (reference sequence). The DNA for the CDR3 is TGTGCCAGCAGTTTCGGGACGGAATACGAGCAGTACTTC. Translation: CASSFGTEYEQYF.

This clonotype occurred many times. V and J are TRBV20-1 and TRBJ1-4; D may be TRBD1 (5 bases). CDR1 DFQATT and CDR2 SNEGSKA come from the germline V gene (reference sequence). Trimming shortened V by 0 bases and J by 7 bases, and 15 bases separated the two germline ends. The CDR3 extends over 15 amino acids. The CDR3 sequence is CSARDLGRDGEKLFF. CDR3 sequence (DNA): TGCAGTGCTAGAGATCTGGGGAGGGACGGTGAAAAACTGTTTTTT.

The table lists this clonotype with many counts. V gene TRBV11-2 combines with J gene TRBJ1-1; D uncertain. Per the germline V gene, CDR1 is SGHAT and CDR2 is FQNNGV. The CDR3 length is 16 residues. V lost 0 bases to trimming and J lost 1 base, with 12 bases between them. CDR3 nucleotides: TGTGCCAGCAGCTTAGAGGGTACTGGGAGGAACACTGAAGCTTTCTTT. It is translated as CASSLEGTGRNTEAFF.

This clonotype was seen repeatedly, ten times or more. The chain recombines TRBV27 with TRBJ2-3; no firm D call. Germline CDR1 MNHEY, CDR2 SMNVEV (reference sequence). V lost 5 bases, J lost 1 base, and 13 bases lay in between. This CDR3 has 15 residues. The CDR3 region has the DNA TGTGCCAGCAGTAGTCGACGGGTAGGCACAGATACGCAGTATTTT. Protein product: CASSSRRVGTDTQYF.

This clonotype was detected ten times or more. CDR3 nucleotides: TGCAGCGTGGGAATAGCGGGGGGCACAGATACGCAGTATTTT. As protein: CSVGIAGGTDTQYF. The chain is built from TRBV29-1 and TRBJ2-3; the match to TRBD2 covers 9 bases. CDR1 is SQVTM and CDR2 is ANQGSEA in the germline V gene. This CDR3 spans 14 amino acids. The trim removed 6 bases at V and 1 base at J, leaving 5 bases unmatched.

This clonotype was observed a handful of times. At one boundary the junction diverges from the germline segment, which might be a read error. V is TRBV7-8 and J is TRBJ1-1; D uncertain. This CDR3 contains 14 residues. The germline V gene has CDR1 SGHVS and CDR2 FQNEAQ. In DNA form, the CDR3 reads TGTGCCGGCAGCCAGAATCATGCGAACACTGAAGCTTTCTTT. Residues: CAGSQNHANTEAFF.

This clonotype turned up a few times. V gene TRBV2 combines with J gene TRBJ2-2; TRBD1 is a possible D gene (5 bases). Germline values: CDR1 SNHLY, CDR2 FYNNEI. The CDR3 contains 15 residues. V gave up 4 bases and J gave up 4 bases, with 13 bases separating them. CDR3: CASSGVGPITGELFF. The CDR3 nucleotides are TGTGCCAGCAGTGGGGTGGGGCCAATCACCGGGGAGCTGTTTTTT.

As to this clonotype: Sequence at one end of the junction differs from germline and may be a read error. CDR3 sequence: CASRQYGTGSREIQYF. CDR3 in DNA: TGTGCCAGCAGACAATACGGGACTGGCAGTCGCGAGATCCAGTACTTC. The chain recombines TRBV6-2 or TRBV6-3 with TRBJ2-3; the D gene is possibly TRBD2 (6 bases). TRBJ2-5 explains the end of the DNA better; the J call may be wrong. The CDR3 loop spans 16 amino acids. Germline CDR1 and CDR2: MNHEY and SVGEGT.

This clonotype was found many times. The chain couples TRBV9 to TRBJ1-1; D is possibly TRBD1 (5 bases). Between the trimmed V and J ends, which lost 3 bases and 5 bases, there was a span of 14 bases. Germline V gene lookup returns CDR1 SGDLS and CDR2 YYNGEE. This CDR3 is 14 amino acids long. The CDR3 DNA sequence: TGTGCCAGCAGCGAAGGGACTCAGCGGACTGAAGCTTTCTTT. This sequence encodes CASSEGTQRTEAFF. Supplemented by reference TRBV9 and TRBJ1-1, the full variable domain reads DSGVTQTPKHLITATGQRVTLRCSPRSGDLSVYWYQQSLDQGLQFLIQYYNGEERAKGNILERFSAQQFPDLHSELNLSSLELGDSALYFCASSEGTQRTEAFFGQGTRLTVV.

This clonotype was counted many times. The genes are TRBV30 and TRBJ1-5, with D perhaps TRBD1 (6 bases). Deletions cut 5 bases from V and 4 bases from J, with 12 bases between. Germline-derived CDR1 and CDR2 are GTSNPN and SVGIG (reference sequence). The CDR3 contains 13 residues. CDR3 loop: CAWGRGANQPQHF. CDR3 nucleotides: TGTGCCTGGGGGAGGGGGGCTAATCAGCCCCAGCATTTT.

At least ten counts were recorded for this clonotype. The chain combines TRBV11-2 with TRBJ2-3; D is undetermined. Trimming shortened V by 5 bases and J by 5 bases, and 11 bases separated the two germline ends. CDR3 length: 13 amino acids. In germline, CDR1 is SGHAT, CDR2 FQNNGV. The DNA of the CDR3 is TGTGCCAGCAGCCCCACACGGGTAGATACGCAGTATTTT. It yields the protein CASSPTRVDTQYF.

This clonotype has at least ten counts. The CDR3 loop reads CASSGYRGRGNTIYF. As DNA, the CDR3 is TGTGCCAGCAGCGGCTACCGGGGACGGGGAAACACCATATATTTT. The chain links TRBV12-3 or TRBV12-4 to TRBJ1-3, with D possibly TRBD1 on 5 matching bases. The length of the CDR3 is 15 residues. V was pared by 6 bases and J by 4 bases, with 16 bases between.

The rearrangement links TRBV6-2 or TRBV6-3 to TRBJ2-1, with TRBD2 identical over 12 bases. CDR3 length: 14 amino acids. V was pared by 6 bases and J by 7 bases, with 4 bases of the junction left unmatched. CDR1 MNHEY and CDR2 SVGEGT come from the germline V gene. CDR3 DNA: TGTGCCAGCAGGTGGACTAGCGGGAAGAATGAGCAGTTCTTC. Protein sequence: CASRWTSGKNEQFF.

This clonotype has just a few counts. The chain combines TRBV12-3 or TRBV12-4 with TRBJ1-1; D is ambiguous. V gave up 2 bases and J gave up 6 bases, with 19 bases separating them. This CDR3 spans 16 amino acids. CDR3 amino acids: CASSLLGDGLPSEAFF. DNA of the CDR3: TGTGCCAGCAGTTTACTCGGGGATGGGTTGCCCTCTGAAGCTTTCTTT.

The chain combines TRBV5-1 with TRBJ2-7; a weak D match, TRBD1 (6 bases). V lost 5 bases, J lost 0 bases, and 12 bases lay in between. The CDR3 loop spans 14 amino acids. CDR1 is SGHRS and CDR2 is YFSETQ in the germline V gene. Here the CDR3 DNA reads TGCGCCAGCAGGGATATAGGGGGCTCCTACGAGCAGTACTTC. It encodes CASRDIGGSYEQYF.

This clonotype was recorded many times. The chain combines TRBV7-2 with TRBJ2-7, with D tentatively TRBD1 or TRBD2 (5 bases each). This CDR3 is 14 amino acids long. V shed 3 bases and J shed 2 bases, with 11 bases lying between them. Germline V lookup: CDR1 SGHTA, CDR2 FQGNSA. The CDR3 DNA reads TGTGCCAGCAGCTTTAGGGACCACCCCTACGAGCAGTACTTC. Amino acids: CASSFRDHPYEQYF.

This clonotype was picked up a small number of times. This rearrangement joins TRBV12-3 or TRBV12-4 to TRBJ2-1; 9 bases are a match to TRBD2. CDR3 length equals 16 residues. Trimming took 6 bases from V and 10 from J; bases not matched to a gene: 16. Here the CDR3 DNA reads TGTGCCAGCAGCCCGAGGGGGCGGGAGGGCCTGGGGGAGCAGTTCTTC. Protein sequence: CASSPRGREGLGEQFF.

This clonotype has ten or more counts. The chain employs TRBV4-1 and TRBJ1-5, with D possibly TRBD1 on 5 matching bases. Germline values: CDR1 MGHRA, CDR2 YSYEKL. V lost 4 bases and J 1 base, leaving 20 bases between the germline ends. The CDR3 extends over 18 amino acids. The CDR3, as DNA: TGCGCCAGCAGCCCTCGTGGTGGGGCCGAGGGGAGCAATCAGCCCCAGCATTTT. Protein sequence: CASSPRGGAEGSNQPQHF.

This clonotype has more than one count but fewer than ten. The chain couples TRBV10-2 to TRBJ2-3, with D perhaps given as TRBD1 or TRBD2 (6 bases each). Germline CDR1 reads WSHSY; CDR2 reads SAAADI. The CDR3 runs 13 residues. Trimming shortened V by 7 bases and J by 4 bases, and 12 bases separated the two germline ends. This CDR3 reads CASTKGGSDTQYF. CDR3 in DNA: TGCGCCAGCACAAAAGGGGGGTCAGATACGCAGTATTTT.

On this clonotype itself: A much bigger clone sits one base away, suggesting this may be a read error. This chain connects TRBV7-3 to TRBJ2-3; a possible D gene is TRBD2 (5 bases). With 2 bases removed from V and 6 bases from J, the gap between germline ends came to 12 bases. Per the germline V gene, CDR1 is SGHTA and CDR2 is FQGTGA. This CDR3 is 14 amino acids long. For the CDR3, the DNA is TGTGCCAGCAGCTTAGGCTCAGGCGGGGATACGCAGTATTTT. Translation gives CASSLGSGGDTQYF.

The rearrangement links TRBV7-8 to TRBJ1-1, with D perhaps TRBD1 (5 bases). The CDR3 loop spans 14 amino acids. Trimming stripped 10 bases from V and 2 bases from J, with 17 bases between. Germline V gene sequence: CDR1 SGHVS, CDR2 FQNEAQ. As DNA, the CDR3 is TGTGCCACCGCGACCGGGGGGGGAAACACTGAAGCTTTCTTT. Protein product: CATATGGGNTEAFF.

This clonotype was counted ten times or more. The rearrangement uses TRBV28 and TRBJ2-1; TRBD2 aligns across 8 bases. CDR3 length: 15 residues. CDR1 and CDR2 (germline): MDHEN, SYDVKM. Losses at the gene ends were 2 bases for V and 8 bases for J; bases not matched to a gene: 8. DNA of the CDR3: TGTGCCAGCAGTTTAGTGGCGGGAGGACGAGATGAGCAGTTCTTC. As protein: CASSLVAGGRDEQFF.

This clonotype was picked up many times. The chain links TRBV20-1 to TRBJ2-7; D not certain. Trimming left V 3 bases short and J 0 bases short, with 12 bases between. CDR1 is DFQATT, CDR2 SNEGSKA, per germline (reference sequence). This CDR3 is built from 14 residues. CDR3 amino acids: CSASAVPRSYEQYF. CDR3 coding DNA: TGCAGTGCTAGTGCAGTCCCACGCTCCTACGAGCAGTACTTC.